A single sample is the source of the 31 T cell receptor beta chains below, sequenced in a study of molecular identifiers for immune sequencing clone quantification (dated by TCRdb to between 2017 and 2018). The library was made by PCR. Sequencing was carried out with a NextSeq 500. Using fastp trimming at Q25 and MiXCR clonotype assembly, TCRdb reanalyzed the public sequencing data and kept in-frame beta chains. Merged by CDR3 protein, the rows form single entries marked with the most common genes and DNA. This sample gives about 320,000 distinct CDR3 sequences in total; 24% of them show up just once. Around 0.76% of the sample lies in the top ten. Sequenced material: naive CD8+ T cells from blood, with Jurkat cell RNA spiked in. The cell subset or site label, as the study defines it: FACS-sorted CD8+CD4-CCR7+CD45RA+ naive T cells. These receptors were obtained from a human donor in good health. Some libraries in this study had Jurkat cell RNA spiked in.

This clonotype was seen ten or more times. The rearrangement uses TRBV6-5 and TRBJ1-1; the D gene is possibly TRBD1 (5 bases). CDR3 length: 16 residues. V lost 2 bases and J 5 bases, leaving 18 bases between the germline ends. The germline V gene encodes CDR1 MNHEY and CDR2 SVGAGI. The CDR3 reads CASSYGTSGGWTEAFF. DNA for the CDR3: TGTGCCAGCAGTTACGGGACGTCCGGCGGTTGGACTGAAGCTTTCTTT.

This clonotype was detected only once. A much bigger clone sits one base away, suggesting this may be a read error. Because it lacks the conserved phenylalanine or tryptophan at the end, this CDR3 is likely a read error. This sequence joins TRBV5-1 and TRBJ2-2, with no clear D. V was pared by 5 bases and J by 5 bases, with 10 bases between. This CDR3 region has 13 residues. From germline, CDR1 is SGHRS and CDR2 YFSETQ. The CDR3 region has the DNA TGCGCCAGCAGAAGTGACTCGACCGGGGAGCTGTTTGTT. This sequence encodes CASRSDSTGELFV.

The chain uses TRBV19 and TRBJ2-3, with D perhaps matching TRBD1 or TRBD2 (5 bases each). Trimming removed 0 bases at V and 6 bases at J, with 19 bases between. Germline V lookup: CDR1 LNHDA, CDR2 SQIVND (reference sequence). The length of the CDR3 is 17 residues. CDR3 in DNA: TGTGCCAGTAGTATAGAGGCCGGGGCTAGCTTGTCGGATACGCAGTATTTT. Its protein product is CASSIEAGASLSDTQYF.

In its sample, this clonotype was seen many times. The V gene is TRBV6-5, the J gene TRBJ2-4, with D hard to call. The germline V gene encodes CDR1 MNHEY and CDR2 SVGAGI. The CDR3 totals 13 residues. V lost 2 bases and J 9 bases, leaving 11 bases between the germline ends. Here the CDR3 reads CASSYDERVIQYF. In DNA, the CDR3 is TGTGCCAGCAGTTACGACGAACGGGTCATTCAGTACTTC.

The CDR3 DNA is TGTGCCAGCAGCTTAGATTGGCCGGGACAGGGAGAGGATACGCAGTATTTT. Encoded protein: CASSLDWPGQGEDTQYF. The chain recombines TRBV7-9 with TRBJ2-3; the match to TRBD1 covers 9 bases. V was pared by 1 base and J by 6 bases, with 11 bases of the junction left unmatched. The germline V gene has CDR1 SEHNR and CDR2 FQNEAQ (reference sequence). CDR3 length: 17 residues.

This clonotype was seen ten or more times. The genes are TRBV29-1 and TRBJ1-2; no firm D call. CDR1 is SQVTM, CDR2 ANQGSEA, per germline. Trimming left V 7 bases short and J 3 bases short, with 12 bases between. The CDR3 is 12 residues long. The CDR3 DNA follows: TGCAGCGCCGGATGGGAGGACTATGGCTACACCTTC. It translates to CSAGWEDYGYTF.

The V and J genes are TRBV15 and TRBJ1-4; no definite D call. The CDR3 is made up of 15 amino acids. Trimming took off 3 bases at V and 0 bases at J, with 8 bases between the two ends. Germline CDR1 reads LNHNV; CDR2 reads YYDKDF (reference sequence). The CDR3 bases are TGTGCCACCAGCAGTGGTTTGGCAACTAATGAAAAACTGTTTTTT. It codes for CATSSGLATNEKLFF.

Concerning this clonotype: Lacking the conserved final phenylalanine or tryptophan, this CDR3 likely reflects a read error. The chain combines TRBV20-1 with TRBJ2-3; D remains ambiguous. Trimming shortened V by 4 bases and J by 1 base, and 6 bases separated the two germline ends. Germline V gene data show CDR1 as DFQATT and CDR2 as SNEGSKA (reference sequence). CDR3 length: 12 residues. The CDR3 sequence: CSAIGGTDTQYS. CDR3 coding DNA: TGCAGTGCTATTGGGGGCACAGATACGCAGTATTCT.

The sample holds many counts of this clonotype. V gene TRBV15 combines with J gene TRBJ2-1, with a possible D match to TRBD2 (5 bases). CDR1 is LNHNV, CDR2 YYDKDF, per germline (reference sequence). This CDR3 is built from 14 residues. V dropped 0 bases and J dropped 4 bases, with 7 bases sitting between them. This CDR3 is CATSRDRGYNEQFF. CDR3 in DNA: TGTGCCACCAGCAGAGACCGCGGGTACAATGAGCAGTTCTTC.

This clonotype was detected ten times or more. The rearrangement joins TRBV29-1 to TRBJ2-2; D remains unclear. CDR1 and CDR2 from the germline V gene are SQVTM and ANQGSEA. The CDR3 spans 10 residues. The germline V and J ends were trimmed by 2 bases and 6 bases, with 1 base remaining between them. CDR3 sequence reads: CSVESGELFF. CDR3 coding DNA: TGCAGCGTTGAATCCGGGGAGCTGTTTTTT.

Note on this clonotype: This sequence may be a read error, since a much larger clone differs from it by one base. The V call is TRBV6-1, the J call TRBJ1-1; D is ambiguous. CDR1 MNHNS and CDR2 SASEGT come from the germline V gene. CDR3 length: 11 amino acids. The CDR3 DNA follows: TGTGCCAGCAGTGACTTGGCAGGCGAAGCTTTT. Protein sequence: CASSDLAGEAF.

This clonotype has more than one count but fewer than ten. The rearrangement uses TRBV3-1 and TRBJ2-4; D might be TRBD2 (5 bases). CDR1 LGHDT and CDR2 YNNKEL come from the germline V gene (reference sequence). The CDR3 totals 13 residues. Between the trimmed V and J ends, which lost 2 bases and 7 bases, there was a span of 9 bases. CDR3 nucleotide sequence: TGTGCCAGCAGCCAACCTAGCTATAACATTCAGTACTTC. It yields the protein CASSQPSYNIQYF. Based on the CDR3 plus reference TRBV3-1 and TRBJ2-4, the full variable domain is DTAVSQTPKYLVTQMGNDKSIKCEQNLGHDTMYWYKQDSKKFLKIMFSYNNKELIINETVPNRFSPKSPDKAHLNLHINSLELGDSAVYFCASSQPSYNIQYFGAGTRLSVL.

As regards this clonotype: A much larger clone is a single base away; this may be a read error. V gene TRBV29-1 combines with J gene TRBJ2-1; TRBD1 aligns across 8 bases. Per germline, CDR1 SQVTM and CDR2 ANQGSEA. The CDR3 contains 14 residues. The DNA for the CDR3 is TGCAGCGTTGAGCCGGACAGGGCTTGGAATGCGCAGTTCTTC. Encoded protein: CSVEPDRAWNAQFF.

This clonotype occurred a few times. Without the conserved terminal phenylalanine or tryptophan, this CDR3 likely stems from a read error. V gene TRBV7-9 combines with J gene TRBJ2-7; 8 nucleotides align to TRBD1. The CDR3 spans 17 residues. The ends lost 1 base at V and 4 bases at J; junction bases unmatched: 12. Germline V lookup: CDR1 SEHNR, CDR2 FQNEAQ (reference sequence). The CDR3 region has the DNA TGTGCCAGCAGCTTAGAATCCGGACAGGGACCTAGGTACGAGCAGTACTCC. Its translation is CASSLESGQGPRYEQYS.

This clonotype appeared many times. The V and J genes are TRBV7-9 and TRBJ1-2; unclear D gene. The V end was cut by 4 bases, the J end by 0 bases, with 12 bases between. This CDR3 is 15 amino acids long. The germline V gene encodes CDR1 SEHNR and CDR2 FQNEAQ (reference sequence). The CDR3 sequence is CASSSTRTSNYGYTF. DNA of the CDR3: TGTGCCAGCAGCTCTACAAGGACGTCTAACTATGGCTACACCTTC.

Notes on this clonotype: With a much larger clone just one base away, this may be a read error. The chain couples TRBV20-1 to TRBJ2-7; D perhaps matches TRBD2 (5 bases). The V end was cut by 5 bases, the J end by 7 bases, with 21 bases between. Germline V gene sequence: CDR1 DFQATT, CDR2 SNEGSKA (reference sequence). The CDR3 has 14 residues. The DNA for the CDR3 is TGCAGTGCTCCCCCCGGCCTCCCGTCGGGGGAGCAGTACTTC. Translation: CSAPPGLPSGEQYF.

A note on this clonotype: This may stem from a read error, because a much larger clone lies one nucleotide away. J is TRBJ2-1 and V is TRBV7-2; D gene ambiguous. The CDR3 totals 16 residues. Trimming pared 5 bases from V and 8 bases from J, leaving 22 bases between. The germline gives CDR1 SGHTA, CDR2 FQGNSA. CDR3 sequence reads: CASSIVLGPKGYEQFF. The CDR3 DNA follows: TGTGCCAGCAGCATAGTGCTAGGCCCCAAGGGCTATGAGCAGTTCTTC. Looking up the rest from reference TRBV7-2 and TRBJ2-1 gives the full variable domain: GAGVSQSPSNKVTEKGKDVELRCDPISGHTALYWYRQSLGQGLEFLIYFQGNSAPDKSGLPSDRFSAERTGGSVSTLTIQRTQQEDSAVYLCASSIVLGPKGYEQFFGPGTRLTVL.

As regards this clonotype: With a much larger clone just one base away, this may be a read error. The gene calls are TRBV9 and TRBJ2-7; the D gene is possibly TRBD1 (6 bases). The CDR3 sequence is 13 residues long. Germline assignment: CDR1 SGDLS and CDR2 YYNGEE. The CDR3 reads CAGSTRDTYEQYF. In nucleotides, the CDR3 is TGTGCCGGCAGCACCCGGGACACCTACGAGCAGTACTTC.

The chain couples TRBV4-1 to TRBJ2-3, with D hard to call. Per germline, CDR1 MGHRA and CDR2 YSYEKL. Trimming stripped 0 bases from V and 3 bases from J, with 7 bases between. The CDR3 contains 14 residues. The DNA for the CDR3 is TGCGCCAGCAGCCAAGAGGATGGGACAGATACGCAGTATTTT. The encoded protein is CASSQEDGTDTQYF.

V is TRBV27 and J is TRBJ1-5; no clear D gene. There are 15 residues in the CDR3. The germline gives CDR1 MNHEY, CDR2 SMNVEV (reference sequence). V lost 0 bases, J lost 2 bases, and 8 bases lay in between. The CDR3 region is CASSLSIQRNQPQHF. CDR3 nucleotide sequence: TGTGCCAGCAGTTTATCTATACAGCGCAATCAGCCCCAGCATTTT.

As regards this clonotype: This may arise from a read error, as a much more abundant clone is one base away. The chain combines TRBV5-1 with TRBJ2-5, with D uncertain. There are 10 residues in the CDR3. The germline V gene has CDR1 SGHRS and CDR2 YFSETQ. The CDR3 DNA sequence: TGCGCCTGCAGTGGGGAGACCCAGTACTTC. This translates into CACSGETQYF.

This clonotype was observed a handful of times. J is TRBJ1-5 and V is TRBV19, with D possibly being TRBD1 (6 bases). V lost 8 bases, J lost 5 bases, and 22 bases lay in between. The CDR3 has 16 amino acids. CDR1 and CDR2 (germline): LNHDA, SQIVND (reference sequence). The CDR3 coding sequence is TGTGCCAGTTTGGAAGAACTGGGACAAGTAGATCAGCCCCAGCATTTT. Amino acid sequence: CASLEELGQVDQPQHF.

The chain couples TRBV4-3 to TRBJ2-7; D remains unclear. This CDR3 spans 14 amino acids. Trimming took off 1 base at V and 3 bases at J, with 10 bases between the two ends. Per the germline V gene, CDR1 is LGHNA and CDR2 is YSLEER. CDR3 residues: CASSQGAGYYEQYF. CDR3 bases: TGCGCCAGCAGCCAAGGGGCAGGCTACTACGAGCAGTACTTC.

This clonotype was counted a few times. The DNA of the CDR3 is TGTGCCAGTAATCAAGGGGGCGTCTCTGAAGCTTTCTTT. This gives the protein CASNQGGVSEAFF. The chain links TRBV19 to TRBJ1-1; 7 nucleotides line up with TRBD1. CDR1 is LNHDA, CDR2 SQIVND, per germline (reference sequence). The junction had 8 bases not matched to a gene; V was cut back by 7 bases and J by 6 bases. The CDR3 spans 13 residues.

This clonotype has just a few counts. The chain has TRBV30 and TRBJ1-5, with D perhaps matching TRBD1 (6 bases). This CDR3 region has 15 residues. Germline V CDR1 and CDR2: GTSNPN, SVGIG (reference sequence). V lost 2 bases to trimming and J lost 3 bases, with 14 bases between them. This CDR3 reads CAWSFPPGVNQPQHF. The CDR3 DNA reads TGTGCCTGGAGTTTCCCACCAGGGGTCAATCAGCCCCAGCATTTT.

There are a few counts of this clonotype. Relative to the germline gene, one junction end is altered; a read error may explain this. This chain connects TRBV12-3 or TRBV12-4 to TRBJ2-7; 8 bases are a match to TRBD1. This CDR3 is built from 14 residues. The CDR3 protein is CAGRSTGANEEQYF. For the CDR3, the DNA is TGTGCCGGCAGATCGACAGGGGCGAATGAGGAGCAGTACTTC.

This clonotype was counted ten times or more. The chain carries TRBV14 and TRBJ2-7, with a tentative D call TRBD2 (5 bases). The CDR3 spans 14 residues. Trimming took off 2 bases at V and 7 bases at J, with 15 bases between the two ends. Germline CDR1 and CDR2: SGHDN and FVKESK. CDR3 nucleotide sequence: TGTGCCAGCAGCCAATTCGCCGGAGGAGGAGAGCAGTACTTC. Amino acids: CASSQFAGGGEQYF.

This clonotype has a count of ten or more. This chain connects TRBV5-1 to TRBJ2-4; D is unclear. Trimming took 4 bases from V and 1 from J, leaving 18 bases between them. The germline V gene has CDR1 SGHRS and CDR2 YFSETQ. This CDR3 region has 17 residues. CDR3 amino acids: CASSSHLGDEAKNIQYF. CDR3 bases: TGCGCCAGCAGCAGCCACTTGGGCGATGAGGCCAAAAACATTCAGTACTTC.

This chain uses TRBV4-1 with TRBJ2-7; 12 bases match TRBD2. V lost 2 bases and J lost 3; bases outside the gene matches: 2. The germline CDR1 and CDR2 sequences are MGHRA and YSYEKL. This CDR3 spans 15 amino acids. The CDR3 loop reads CASSQRLAGVYEQYF. In DNA, the CDR3 is TGCGCCAGCAGCCAACGACTAGCGGGAGTCTACGAGCAGTACTTC.

This clonotype was found many times. Here the CDR3 reads CASIGPDGHEQYF. In DNA form, the CDR3 reads TGTGCCAGCATAGGACCCGACGGCCACGAGCAGTACTTC. The chain joins TRBV28 to TRBJ2-7; D is unclear. This CDR3 contains 13 residues. V lost 7 bases to trimming and J lost 5 bases, with 15 bases between them. Germline-derived CDR1 and CDR2 are MDHEN and SYDVKM.

This clonotype was observed a few times. The V gene is TRBV28, the J gene TRBJ2-1; D unresolved. The CDR3 extends over 17 amino acids. Trimming left V 2 bases short and J 4 bases short, with 18 bases between. Germline values: CDR1 MDHEN, CDR2 SYDVKM. The CDR3 DNA is TGTGCCAGCAGTTTAATGGGCCTCGCCGCGAAGTACAATGAGCAGTTCTTC. It encodes CASSLMGLAAKYNEQFF.